This T cell receptor (beta chain) was captured by sequencing in a study of shared T cell receptors in the human thymus. The CDR3 contains 15 residues. CDR1 and CDR2 (germline): MNHEY, SMNVEV (reference sequence). The ends lost 3 bases at V and 7 bases at J; junction bases unmatched: 10. Data came from immunoSEQ multiplex PCR; TCRdb stores just in-frame clones and leaves some out. The top ten hold roughly 0.01% of the sample, which has some 760,000 clones, 70% to 90% seen once. These data also formed part of another study, on human thymus T cells. That source notes: Resected material from corrective heart surgery provided the thymus tissue analysed. Gene usage for V and J segments appeared biased in thymic and blood repertoires.

The receptor's source is a girl under two years old with a congenital heart defect. This rearrangement joins TRBV27 to TRBJ1-2, with 8 bases lining up with TRBD1. The sequenced sample consisted of thymocytes. The CDR3: CASSLRRGRGLGYTF. The DNA for the CDR3 is TGTGCCAGCAGTTTGAGGAGGGGCAGGGGGCTTGGCTACACCTTC.